This T cell receptor beta chain was captured by sequencing in a study of monozygotic twins with inflammatory bowel disease. As to this clonotype: The antigen is not known.

CDR1 and CDR2 (germline): KGHSH, LQKENI. The CDR3 runs to 17 residues. TCRdb re-called the 5' RACE reads and catalogs CDR3 proteins one per entry, DNA excluded. Recorded for this sample: 200,000 to 250,000 distinct CDR3 sequences. Broader study findings: No difference was seen in repertoire similarity between concordant and discordant twins, possibly from limited power. Patients with IBD had less TCRbeta diversity (inverse Simpson) than their healthy co-twins.

This clonotype was obtained from a human donor with ulcerative colitis or Crohn's disease, or a healthy co-twin of an affected twin (not recorded which). The J gene is TRBJ2-1, the V gene TRBV18; TCRdb returns TRBD1, unconfirmable since there is no DNA. The sequenced sample was blood. The CDR3 protein is CASSPTGTVISSGEQFF.